Sequencing of this TCR beta chain was carried out in a study of follicular helper T cells after annual influenza vaccination. Study-level background: Across the 2013-2014, 2014-2015 and 2015-2016 vaccination seasons, some subjects were resampled.

TCRdb keeps only in-frame clones here, not all; method: immunoSEQ multiplex PCR. The repertoire consists of 9,500 to 15,000 clones, with 70% to 80% occurring once and the leading ten covering approximately 3.8%. Germline loops: CDR1 MDHEN, CDR2 SYDVKM. The V and J ends lost 8 bases and 2 bases, in that order; junction bases with no gene match: 8. The CDR3 is 14 amino acids. Noted time point: 2015-2016 season, pre-vaccination. This chain joins TRBV28 and TRBJ1-2; TRBD1 matches at 7 bases. The TCR was taken from an adult who received the influenza vaccine. The sample consisted of CXCR5+ CD38- circulating T follicular helper cells from blood, taken on the day of influenza vaccination. Subset given: circulating Tfh, non-naive CD4+CXCR5+PD-1+ (ICOS+CD38+ or ICOS-CD38-). The CDR3 region is CASGTPGQNYGYTF. The DNA for the CDR3 is TGTGCCAGCGGGACCCCGGGACAGAACTATGGCTACACCTTC.